Presented here are 13 T cell receptor beta chains from one specimen sequenced in a study of cytotoxic CD8 clonotypes in ibrutinib-treated CLL. Measured with immunoSEQ multiplex PCR; TCRdb has only the in-frame clones, and not every one. The sample holds about 130,000 clones, roughly 76% seen once. The material was PBMCs, obtained after 24 months of ibrutinib treatment. The receptors derive from a human donor with chronic lymphocytic leukemia.

The rearrangement links TRBV6-1 to TRBJ2-5; the D call may be TRBD1 or TRBD2 (6 bases each). CDR1 and CDR2 (germline): MNHNS, SASEGT. Trimming shortened V by 1 base and J by 5 bases, and 11 bases separated the two germline ends. There are 14 residues in the CDR3. CDR3 nucleotides: TGTGCCAGCAGTGAAGGGGGGGCTTCGGAGACCCAGTACTTC. This sequence encodes CASSEGGASETQYF.

The CDR3 DNA follows: TGTGCCAGCAGTGAGGGGGGACAGGGGTACAATGAGCAGTTCTTC. The encoded protein is CASSEGGQGYNEQFF. The rearrangement joins TRBV2 to TRBJ2-1, with 10 bases identical to TRBD1. V shed 3 bases and J 4 bases; nucleotides not matched to a gene: 3. Germline V lookup: CDR1 SNHLY, CDR2 FYNNEI. The CDR3 has 15 amino acids.

V is TRBV7-2 and J is TRBJ2-5; possible D gene TRBD2, 6 bases. The CDR3 is made up of 15 amino acids. Germline-derived CDR1 and CDR2 are SGHTA and FQGNSA. V lost 1 base and J 0 bases, leaving 9 bases between the germline ends. The CDR3 reads CASSLVAGNQETQYF. The CDR3 DNA is TGTGCCAGCAGCTTAGTGGCGGGAAACCAAGAGACCCAGTACTTC.

As DNA, the CDR3 is TGTGCCAGCAGCCCCCAGGGCGTTCTTGAGCAGTTCTTC. Translated, it gives CASSPQGVLEQFF. V gene TRBV13 combines with J gene TRBJ2-1; the D gene is possibly TRBD1 (5 bases). Trimming took off 5 bases at V and 9 bases at J, with 14 bases between the two ends. From germline, CDR1 is PRHDT and CDR2 FYEKMQ (reference sequence). The CDR3 contains 13 residues.

The V call is TRBV4-2, the J call TRBJ2-7, with D perhaps assigned TRBD1 or TRBD2 (7 bases each). V was cut by 4 bases and J by 2 bases, with 18 bases left in between. The CDR3 runs 16 residues. Per germline, CDR1 LGHNA and CDR2 YNFKEQ. Here the CDR3 DNA reads TGTGCCAGCAGCCCCCAGGGGGGGACGGACCCCTACGAGCAGTACTTC. Its protein is CASSPQGGTDPYEQYF.

The CDR3 reads CAWSLLGAQKLFF. CDR3 bases: TGTGCCTGGAGTTTATTAGGGGCACAAAAACTGTTTTTT. The chain uses TRBV30 and TRBJ1-4; TRBD1 is a possible D gene (5 bases). Germline V gene lookup returns CDR1 GTSNPN and CDR2 SVGIG (reference sequence). This CDR3 contains 13 residues. V gave up 2 bases and J gave up 9 bases, with 13 bases separating them.

This clone was observed a handful of times. This CDR3 is CASNLPPGFGYGYTF. The CDR3 DNA sequence: TGTGCCAGCAACCTACCCCCGGGCTTTGGGTATGGCTACACCTTC. This chain connects TRBV5-5 to TRBJ1-2; D is ambiguous. CDR1 is SGHKS, CDR2 YYEKEE, per germline (reference sequence). The V end lost 6 bases, the J end lost 5 bases, and 20 bases lay between the germline ends. There are 15 residues in the CDR3.

The chain has TRBV15 and TRBJ1-3; 8 positions agree with TRBD1. There are 14 residues in the CDR3. V lost 10 bases, J lost 4 bases, and 9 bases stayed unmatched. Germline CDR1 LNHNV, CDR2 YYDKDF (reference sequence). As DNA, the CDR3 is TGTGCCATTCAGGGGGCAAATCTCGGAAACACCATATATTTT. It yields the protein CAIQGANLGNTIYF. The full variable domain, completed using reference TRBV15 and TRBJ1-3, is DAMVIQNPRYQVTQFGKPVTLSCSQTLNHNVMYWYQQKSSQAPKLLFHYYDKDFNNEADTPDNFQSRRPNTSFCFLDIRSPGLGDTAMYLCAIQGANLGNTIYFGEGSWLTVV.

V is TRBV19 and J is TRBJ2-6; D is unresolved. Germline lookup yields CDR1 LNHDA and CDR2 SQIVND (reference sequence). This CDR3 is built from 18 residues. Deletions cut 3 bases from V and 0 bases from J, with 15 bases between. The CDR3 region has the DNA TGTGCCAGTAGTATTCTTTCAGGCCCCCTCTCTGGGGCCAACGTCCTGACTTTC. Translating it yields CASSILSGPLSGANVLTF.

In this sample, this clone turned up once. J is TRBJ1-6 and V is TRBV5-1; TRBD1 might be the D (5 bases). CDR1 and CDR2 from the germline V gene are SGHRS and YFSETQ. The CDR3 loop spans 13 amino acids. V was clipped by 10 bases and J by 9 bases, with 17 bases between them. The DNA of the CDR3 is TGCGCCTCGACCATAGGGCAGGGTTCACCCCTCCACTTT. It encodes CASTIGQGSPLHF.

The chain links TRBV5-6 to TRBJ1-2, with D perhaps TRBD1 (6 bases). This CDR3 contains 13 residues. Germline lookup yields CDR1 SGHDT and CDR2 YYEEEE. V lost 2 bases, J lost 4 bases, and 9 bases lay in between. The CDR3 DNA sequence: TGTGCCAGCAGCTTCGGGACACCCTATGGCTACACCTTC. Translating gives CASSFGTPYGYTF.

This sequence joins TRBV10-3 and TRBJ2-5; 7 bases agree with TRBD2. Germline V gene sequence: CDR1 ENHRY, CDR2 SYGVKD. The CDR3 runs to 15 residues. After removal of 2 bases from V and 5 bases from J, the junction contained 8 bases not matched to a gene. The CDR3 bases are TGTGCCATCAGTGAGGGGTTGGGAGGGATTGAGACCCAGTACTTC. This codes for CAISEGLGGIETQYF.

The V gene is TRBV15, the J gene TRBJ1-5, with no clear D. V was cut by 1 base and J by 3 bases, with 4 bases left in between. Germline CDR1 LNHNV, CDR2 YYDKDF (reference sequence). This CDR3 has 13 amino acids. This chain's CDR3 is CATSRGDNQPQHF. CDR3 nucleotide sequence: TGTGCCACCAGCAGAGGAGACAATCAGCCCCAGCATTTT.